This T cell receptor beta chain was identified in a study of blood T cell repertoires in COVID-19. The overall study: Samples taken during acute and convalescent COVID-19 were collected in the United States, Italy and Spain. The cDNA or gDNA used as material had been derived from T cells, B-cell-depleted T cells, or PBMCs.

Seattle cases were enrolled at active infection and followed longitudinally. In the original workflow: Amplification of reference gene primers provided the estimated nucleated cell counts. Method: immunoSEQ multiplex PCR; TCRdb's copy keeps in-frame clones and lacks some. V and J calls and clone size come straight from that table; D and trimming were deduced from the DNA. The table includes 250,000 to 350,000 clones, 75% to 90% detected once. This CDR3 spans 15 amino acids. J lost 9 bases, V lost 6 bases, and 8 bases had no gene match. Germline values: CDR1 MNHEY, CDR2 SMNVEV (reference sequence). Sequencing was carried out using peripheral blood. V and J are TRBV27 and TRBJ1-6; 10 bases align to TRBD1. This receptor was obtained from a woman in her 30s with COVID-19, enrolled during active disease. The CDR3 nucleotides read TGTGCCAGCAGAATTGACAGGGGGCGAGGTTCACCCCTCCACTTT. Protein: CASRIDRGRGSPLHF.